These T cell receptor beta chains were read from a single sample in a study of cytomegalovirus exposure and HLA in healthy donors. Data came from immunoSEQ multiplex PCR; TCRdb stores just in-frame clones and leaves some out. The table lists hundreds of thousands of clones, less than 90% of them singletons, with around 5.5% in the top ten. What was sequenced was PBMCs. Every receptor here comes from a woman aged 18-29 years in good health and CMV-seronegative. CDR3s include the opening cysteine and the closing phenylalanine or tryptophan. The D gene is left open where the match is weak. Clone size is not always given. Where it is, it says once, few, many or a class for expanded clones.

V gene	CDR3 length	clone size	J gene	D gene	CDR3 DNA	CDR3 protein
TRBV30	15	.	TRBJ1-5	.	TGTGCCTGGAGTGGGACCGATGGGGGCAATCAGCCCCAGCATTTT	CAWSGTDGGNQPQHF
TRBV29-1	13	.	TRBJ2-5	TRBD2	TGCAGCGTTGTGGGACTAGCCGAAGAGACCCAGTACTTC	CSVVGLAEETQYF
TRBV6-6	14	.	TRBJ2-7	TRBD2	TGTGCCAGCAGCCGGACTAGCGGCTCCTACGAGCAGTACTTC	CASSRTSGSYEQYF
TRBV28	15	few	TRBJ2-7	TRBD1	TGTGCCAGCAGTTTATATCGGACAGGGGCCTACGAGCAGTACTTC	CASSLYRTGAYEQYF
TRBV6-5	13	.	TRBJ1-1	TRBD1	TGTGCCAGCAGTTACAATGACAGGGTGGAATCTTTCTTT	CASSYNDRVESFF
TRBV21-1	15	.	TRBJ1-2	.	TGTGCCAGATCCCCCAGGACAGGGCCCCGCAGAGACTACACCTTC	CARSPRTGPRRDYTF
TRBV30	21	once	TRBJ2-1	TRBD1	TGTGCCTGGACCCCCGGCGTGGGCAGGGGACAGACTTCCAGCTCCTACAATGAGCAGTTCTTC	CAWTPGVGRGQTSSSYNEQFF
TRBV6-1	15	few	TRBJ2-7	TRBD2	TGTGCCAGCAGTGAAGCGGAAGCGGGAGGGTGGGAGCAGTACTTC	CASSEAEAGGWEQYF
TRBV30	13	.	TRBJ1-6	.	TGTGCCTGGAGCGGCTCCTATAATTCACCCCTCCACTTT	CAWSGSYNSPLHF
TRBV5-1	14	.	TRBJ1-3	.	TGCGCCAGCAGCTTGTCCAGTTCCGGAAACACCATATATTTT	CASSLSSSGNTIYF
TRBV11-2	14	.	TRBJ2-1	TRBD2	TGTGCCAGCAGTGTAGCGGGGGGGCCGTATGAGCAGTTCTTC	CASSVAGGPYEQFF
TRBV6-6	14	.	TRBJ1-3	.	TGTGCCAGCAGTCTTCGGGGGGCTGGAAACACCATATATTTT	CASSLRGAGNTIYF
TRBV27	15	.	TRBJ1-5	TRBD1	TGTGCCAGCAGTTCCCTGACAGGGGGTGGCCAGCCCCAGCATTTT	CASSSLTGGGQPQHF
TRBV29-1	11	.	TRBJ1-2	.	TGCAGCGTTTTCTCTCAGGGGAGAGGCGCCTTC	CSVFSQGRGAF
TRBV28	15	.	TRBJ1-2	.	TGTGCCAGCAGGTACTACGGGCAGGGGAACTATGGCTACACCTTC	CASRYYGQGNYGYTF
TRBV9	15	.	TRBJ1-1	TRBD1	TGTGCCAGCAGCGGGGCCGGGACAGGGGCCACTGAAGCTTTCTTT	CASSGAGTGATEAFF
TRBV28	16	.	TRBJ1-1	.	TGTGCCAGCAGCTCCAGCGCGGCGCGCCCAGTCACTGAAGCTTTCTTT	CASSSSAARPVTEAFF
TRBV30	11	.	TRBJ2-1	.	TGTGCCTGGAGTGAGGGCGGGGAGCAGTTCTTC	CAWSEGGEQFF
TRBV28	13	.	TRBJ2-7	.	TGTGCCAGCAGTCCCCGCAGCTCCTACGAGCAGTACTTC	CASSPRSSYEQYF
TRBV11-2	15	few	TRBJ2-7	TRBD2	TGTGCCAGCAGTTTCCATAGCGGGCTATCCTACGAGCAGTACTTC	CASSFHSGLSYEQYF
TRBV28	12	few	TRBJ2-7	.	TGTGCCAGCAGTTTCTCCGACCGGGGGTCTTATTTT	CASSFSDRGSYF
TRBV30	14	.	TRBJ1-5	.	TGTGCCTGGAGTGGGGCCCGCTATCTTCAGCCCCAGCATTTT	CAWSGARYLQPQHF
TRBV6-1	15	.	TRBJ1-1	.	TGTGCCAGCAGTGAACGCCCCACCAGGAACACTGAAGCTTTCTTT	CASSERPTRNTEAFF
TRBV9	15	.	TRBJ1-1	.	TGTGCCAGCAGCGTAGATGGGTCCCGAAACACTGAAGCTTTCTTT	CASSVDGSRNTEAFF
TRBV7-8	12	once	TRBJ2-7	.	TGTGCCAGCAGCTACCCCGGGGGCGAGCAGTACTTC	CASSYPGGEQYF
TRBV7-3	15	.	TRBJ2-7	TRBD2	TGTGCCAGCAGCCCTACTAGCGGGAGCTCCTACGAGCAGTACTTC	CASSPTSGSSYEQYF
TRBV18	15	.	TRBJ1-1	.	TGTGCCAGCTCACAAAACGGGGGGCAGAACACTGAAGCTTTCTTT	CASSQNGGQNTEAFF
TRBV7-6	15	many	TRBJ2-7	TRBD1	TGTGCCAGCAGGCAGGGGGCAGGGAAATCCTACGAGCAGTACTTC	CASRQGAGKSYEQYF
TRBV5-1	15	.	TRBJ2-7	.	TGCGCCAGCAGCCTGCCGGGGACGTTAACCTACGAGCAGTACTTC	CASSLPGTLTYEQYF
TRBV5-1	13	.	TRBJ1-2	.	TGCGCCAGCAGCTTGGGGCAGAACTATGGCTACACCTTC	CASSLGQNYGYTF
TRBV28	15	.	TRBJ2-1	.	TGTGCCAGCAGTACCCCCCAGGTGTATTACAATGAGCAGTTCTTC	CASSTPQVYYNEQFF
TRBV11-2	17	.	TRBJ2-1	TRBD2	TGTGCCAGCAGCTTCCTATCGGGACTAGCGGGATCCAATGAGCAGTTCTTC	CASSFLSGLAGSNEQFF
TRBV27	14	.	TRBJ2-2	.	TGTGCCAGCAGTTTGACACAGGCCACCGGGGAGCTGTTTTTT	CASSLTQATGELFF
TRBV4-2	13	.	TRBJ1-5	.	TGTGCCAGCAGCCAAGAGGATAATCAGCCCCAGCATTTT	CASSQEDNQPQHF
TRBV9	14	.	TRBJ1-2	TRBD1	TGTGCCAGCAGCGTAGACAGGGGAAACTATGGCTACACCTTC	CASSVDRGNYGYTF
TRBV6-1	11	.	TRBJ2-3	.	TGTGCCAGCAGGAATTGGGATACGCAGTATTTT	CASRNWDTQYF
TRBV5-6	14	.	TRBJ1-1	.	TGTGCCAGCAGCTTGAGGACGACTGTGGCTGAAGCTTTCTTT	CASSLRTTVAEAFF
TRBV2	15	.	TRBJ2-1	TRBD2	TGTGCCAGCCGCTCGGGACTAGAGATACCTAATGAGCAGTTCTTC	CASRSGLEIPNEQFF
TRBV11-2	15	.	TRBJ2-7	TRBD1	TGTGCCAGCAGCTTAGAAGGGGGCATTACCTACGAGCAGTACTTC	CASSLEGGITYEQYF
TRBV9	15	.	TRBJ1-1	TRBD1	TGTGCCAGCAGCGCCGGACAGGCGGCGAACACTGAAGCTTTCTTT	CASSAGQAANTEAFF
TRBV28	13	.	TRBJ2-2	.	TGTGCCAGCAGTCCAGGACACACCGGGGAGCTGTTTTTT	CASSPGHTGELFF
TRBV7-6	16	few	TRBJ2-2	TRBD1	TGTGCCAGCAGCCGGGACAGCCCATCGAACACCGGGGAGCTGTTTTTT	CASSRDSPSNTGELFF
TRBV27	16	.	TRBJ1-5	.	TGTGCCAGCAGTTTAACTGGGGGGCGAAGCAATCAGCCCCAGCATTTT	CASSLTGGRSNQPQHF
TRBV11-2	15	.	TRBJ2-2	.	TGTGCCAGCAGCCTAACGACAGGGAACACCGGGGAGCTGTTTTTT	CASSLTTGNTGELFF
TRBV6-1	12	.	TRBJ1-1	.	TGTGCCAGCAGTGACGCCGGGTTGGAAGCTTTCTTT	CASSDAGLEAFF
TRBV18	15	.	TRBJ2-1	.	TGTGCCAGCTCCCCCAAGCAGAGCTCCTACAATGAGCAGTTCTTC	CASSPKQSSYNEQFF
TRBV30	15	.	TRBJ1-3	.	TGTGCCTGGAGTGTACGGCGGGCCTCTGGAAACACCATATATTTT	CAWSVRRASGNTIYF
TRBV11-2	15	.	TRBJ2-2	.	TGTGCCAGCAGCCCCCGCGGAGCGGAGGGCGGGGAGCTGTTTTTT	CASSPRGAEGGELFF
TRBV30	12	once	TRBJ2-3	.	TGTGCCTGGAGCGCAAGCATTAATACGCAGTATTTT	CAWSASINTQYF
TRBV4-1	15	few	TRBJ2-1	TRBD2	TGCGCCAGCAGCCAGGTACTAGCGGGGTGGGAGGAGCAGTTCTTC	CASSQVLAGWEEQFF
TRBV18	13	.	TRBJ2-7	.	TGTGCCAGCTCACCAAGACGGACCTACGAGCAGTACTTC	CASSPRRTYEQYF
TRBV27	14	.	TRBJ1-1	TRBD1	TGTGCCAGCAGTTCGGGACAGGGATCCACTGAAGCTTTCTTT	CASSSGQGSTEAFF
TRBV6-5	14	.	TRBJ2-7	TRBD1	TGTGCCAGCAGGCCCGACAGGGCGCCCTACGAGCAGTACTTC	CASRPDRAPYEQYF
TRBV27	14	.	TRBJ1-1	.	TGTGCCAGCAGCCCCGGGGGGCGCGGCACTGAAGCTTTCTTT	CASSPGGRGTEAFF